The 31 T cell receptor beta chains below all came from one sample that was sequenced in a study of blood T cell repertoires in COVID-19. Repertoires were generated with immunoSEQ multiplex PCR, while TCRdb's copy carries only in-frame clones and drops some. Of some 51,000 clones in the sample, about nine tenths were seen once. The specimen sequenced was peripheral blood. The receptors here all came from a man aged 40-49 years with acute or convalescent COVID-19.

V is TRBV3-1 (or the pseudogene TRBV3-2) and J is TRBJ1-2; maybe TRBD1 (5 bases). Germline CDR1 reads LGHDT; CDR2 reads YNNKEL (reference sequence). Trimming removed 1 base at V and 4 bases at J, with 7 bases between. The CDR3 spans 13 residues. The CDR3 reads CASSQGGGYGYTF. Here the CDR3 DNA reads TGTGCCAGCAGCCAAGGGGGCGGCTATGGCTACACCTTC.

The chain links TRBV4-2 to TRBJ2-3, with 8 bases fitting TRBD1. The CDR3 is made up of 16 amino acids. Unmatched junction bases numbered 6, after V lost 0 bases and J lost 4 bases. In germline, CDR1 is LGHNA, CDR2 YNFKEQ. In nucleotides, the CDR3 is TGTGCCAGCAGCCAAGACGGACAGGGAAGACCAGATACGCAGTATTTT. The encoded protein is CASSQDGQGRPDTQYF.

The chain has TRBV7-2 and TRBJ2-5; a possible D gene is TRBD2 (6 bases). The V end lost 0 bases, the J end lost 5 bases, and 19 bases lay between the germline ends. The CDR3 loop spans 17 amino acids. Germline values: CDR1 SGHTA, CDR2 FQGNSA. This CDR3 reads CASSLALLRETGETQYF. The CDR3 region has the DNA TGTGCCAGCAGCTTAGCCTTATTACGGGAGACGGGGGAGACCCAGTACTTC. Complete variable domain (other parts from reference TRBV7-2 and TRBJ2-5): GAGVSQSPSNKVTEKGKDVELRCDPISGHTALYWYRQSLGQGLEFLIYFQGNSAPDKSGLPSDRFSAERTGGSVSTLTIQRTQQEDSAVYLCASSLALLRETGETQYFGPGTRLLVL.

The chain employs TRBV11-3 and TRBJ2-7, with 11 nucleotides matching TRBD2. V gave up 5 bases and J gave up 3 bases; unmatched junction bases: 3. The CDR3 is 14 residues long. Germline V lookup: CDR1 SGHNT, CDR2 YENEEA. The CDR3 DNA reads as TGTGCCAGCAGCGTTAGCGGGAGGGGCTACGAGCAGTACTTC. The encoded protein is CASSVSGRGYEQYF.

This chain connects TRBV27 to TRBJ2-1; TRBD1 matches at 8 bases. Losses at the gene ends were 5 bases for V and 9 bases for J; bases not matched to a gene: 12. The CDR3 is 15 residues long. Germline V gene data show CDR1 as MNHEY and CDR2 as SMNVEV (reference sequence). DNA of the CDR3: TGTGCCAGCAGTCCCCTGGACAGGGCGGGTGCTGAGCAGTTCTTC. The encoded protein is CASSPLDRAGAEQFF.

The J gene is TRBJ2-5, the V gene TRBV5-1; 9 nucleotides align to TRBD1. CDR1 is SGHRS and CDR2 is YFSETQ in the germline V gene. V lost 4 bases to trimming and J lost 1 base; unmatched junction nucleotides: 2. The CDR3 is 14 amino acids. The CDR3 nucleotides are TGCGCCAGCAGCCTGACAGGGGGCCAAGAGACCCAGTACTTC. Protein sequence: CASSLTGGQETQYF.

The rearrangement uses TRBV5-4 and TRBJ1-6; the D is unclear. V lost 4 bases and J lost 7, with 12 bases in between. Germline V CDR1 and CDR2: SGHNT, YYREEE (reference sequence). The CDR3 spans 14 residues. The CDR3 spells CASSPPQANSPLHF. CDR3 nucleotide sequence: TGTGCCAGCAGCCCCCCGCAGGCCAATTCACCCCTCCACTTT.

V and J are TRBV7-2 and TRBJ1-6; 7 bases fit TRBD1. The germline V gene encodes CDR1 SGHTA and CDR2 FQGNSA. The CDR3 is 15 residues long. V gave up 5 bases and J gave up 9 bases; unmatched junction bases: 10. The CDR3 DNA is TGTGCCAGCAGCCAAGGGGGCAGGGGACTTTCACCCCTCCACTTT. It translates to CASSQGGRGLSPLHF.

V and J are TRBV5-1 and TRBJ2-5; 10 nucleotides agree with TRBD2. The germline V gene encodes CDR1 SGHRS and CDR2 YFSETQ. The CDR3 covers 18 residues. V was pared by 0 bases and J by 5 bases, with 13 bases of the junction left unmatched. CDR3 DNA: TGCGCCAGCAGCTTGGGTTCACTAAGCGGGAGGGCCTCTGAGACCCAGTACTTC. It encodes CASSLGSLSGRASETQYF.

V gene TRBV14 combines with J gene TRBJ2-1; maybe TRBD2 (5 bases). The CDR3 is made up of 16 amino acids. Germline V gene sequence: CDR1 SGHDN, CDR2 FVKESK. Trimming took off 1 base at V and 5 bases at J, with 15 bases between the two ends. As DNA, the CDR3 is TGTGCCAGCAGCCAAGTTGCTAGCCCTTTGAACAATGAGCAGTTCTTC. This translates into CASSQVASPLNNEQFF.

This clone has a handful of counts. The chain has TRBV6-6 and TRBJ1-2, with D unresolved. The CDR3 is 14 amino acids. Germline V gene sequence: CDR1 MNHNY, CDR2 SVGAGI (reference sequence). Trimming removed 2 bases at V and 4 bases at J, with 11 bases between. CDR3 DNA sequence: TGTGCCAGCAGTTACCCGGACGGACTCTATGGCTACACCTTC. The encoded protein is CASSYPDGLYGYTF.

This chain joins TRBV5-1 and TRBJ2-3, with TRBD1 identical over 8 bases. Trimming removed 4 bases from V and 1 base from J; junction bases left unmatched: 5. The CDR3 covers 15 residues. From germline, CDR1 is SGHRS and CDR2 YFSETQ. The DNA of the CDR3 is TGCGCCAGCAGCCTGGGACAGGAGGGCACAGATACGCAGTATTTT. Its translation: CASSLGQEGTDTQYF.

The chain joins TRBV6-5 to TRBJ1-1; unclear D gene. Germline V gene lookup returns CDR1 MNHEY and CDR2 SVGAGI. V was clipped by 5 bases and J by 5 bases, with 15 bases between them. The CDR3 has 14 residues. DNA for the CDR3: TGTGCCAGCAGTAGGTCGGCTGAGAGGACTGAAGCTTTCTTT. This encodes CASSRSAERTEAFF.

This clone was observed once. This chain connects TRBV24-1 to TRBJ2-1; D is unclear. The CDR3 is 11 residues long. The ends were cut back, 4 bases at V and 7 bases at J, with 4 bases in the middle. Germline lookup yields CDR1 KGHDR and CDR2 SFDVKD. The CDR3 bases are TGTGCCACCAGTGACGGGAATGAGCAGTTCTTC. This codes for CATSDGNEQFF.

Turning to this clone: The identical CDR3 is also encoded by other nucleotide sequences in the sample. CDR3 sequence (DNA): TGTGCCAGCAGTGAGGGGAGGGGGACAGATACGCAGTATTTT. Residues: CASSEGRGTDTQYF. The chain is built from TRBV25-1 and TRBJ2-3; D might be TRBD2 (7 bases). The CDR3 is made up of 14 amino acids. The germline V and J ends were trimmed by 3 bases and 3 bases, with 10 bases remaining between them. CDR1 is MGHDK and CDR2 is SYGVNS in the germline V gene.

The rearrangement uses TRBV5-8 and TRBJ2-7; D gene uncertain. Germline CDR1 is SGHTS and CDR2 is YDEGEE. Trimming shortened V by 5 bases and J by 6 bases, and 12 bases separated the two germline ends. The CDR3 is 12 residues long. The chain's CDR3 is CASRLLYSEQYF. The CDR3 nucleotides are TGTGCCAGCAGACTCCTTTATTCCGAGCAGTACTTC.

CDR3 sequence: CASSRVSGANVLTF. CDR3 nucleotide sequence: TGTGCCAGCAGTCGTGTCTCTGGGGCCAACGTCCTGACTTTC. The V call is TRBV6-5, the J call TRBJ2-6; D is ambiguous. The CDR3 is 14 amino acids. V was trimmed by 5 bases and J by 0 bases, leaving 5 bases between them. The V gene's germline CDR1 is MNHEY and CDR2 SVGAGI.

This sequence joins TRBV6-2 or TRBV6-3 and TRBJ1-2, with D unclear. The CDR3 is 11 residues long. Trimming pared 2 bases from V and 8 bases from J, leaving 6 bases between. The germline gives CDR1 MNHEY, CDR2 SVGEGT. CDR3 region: CASSYPGGYTF. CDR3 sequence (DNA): TGTGCCAGCAGTTACCCGGGGGGCTACACCTTC.

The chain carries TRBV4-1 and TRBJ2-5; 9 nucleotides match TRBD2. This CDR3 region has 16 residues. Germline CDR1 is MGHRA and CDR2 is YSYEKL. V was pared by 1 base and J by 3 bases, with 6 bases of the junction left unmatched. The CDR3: CASSQGNSGSEETQYF. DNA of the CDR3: TGCGCCAGCAGCCAAGGGAATAGCGGGAGCGAAGAGACCCAGTACTTC.

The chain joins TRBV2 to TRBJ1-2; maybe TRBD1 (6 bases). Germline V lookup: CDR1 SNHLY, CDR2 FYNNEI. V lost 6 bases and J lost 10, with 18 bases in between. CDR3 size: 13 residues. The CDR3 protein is CASSRDTRRDYTF. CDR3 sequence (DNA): TGTGCCAGCAGCCGGGACACACGTCGTGACTACACCTTC.

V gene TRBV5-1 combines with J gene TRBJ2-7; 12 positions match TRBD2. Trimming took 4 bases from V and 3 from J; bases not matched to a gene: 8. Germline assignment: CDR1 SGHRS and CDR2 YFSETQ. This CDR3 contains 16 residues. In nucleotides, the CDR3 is TGCGCCAGCAGCACCGGACTAGCGGGGTTTTTCTACGAGCAGTACTTC. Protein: CASSTGLAGFFYEQYF. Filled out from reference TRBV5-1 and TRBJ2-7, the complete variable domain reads KAGVTQTPRYLIKTRGQQVTLSCSPISGHRSVSWYQQTPGQGLQFLFEYFSETQRNKGNFPGRFSGRQFSNSRSEMNVSTLELGDSALYLCASSTGLAGFFYEQYFGPGTRLTVT.

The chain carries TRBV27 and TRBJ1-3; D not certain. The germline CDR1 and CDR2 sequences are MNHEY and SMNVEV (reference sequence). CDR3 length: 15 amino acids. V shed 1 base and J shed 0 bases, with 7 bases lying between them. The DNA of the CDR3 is TGTGCCAGCAGTTTATGGGGAGACTCTGGAAACACCATATATTTT. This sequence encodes CASSLWGDSGNTIYF.

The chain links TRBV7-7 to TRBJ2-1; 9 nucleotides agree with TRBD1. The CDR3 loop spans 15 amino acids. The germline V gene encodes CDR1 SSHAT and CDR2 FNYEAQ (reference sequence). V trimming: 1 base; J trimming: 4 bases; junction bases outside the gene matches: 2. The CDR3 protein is CASSLEGTGYNEQFF. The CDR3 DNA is TGTGCCAGCAGCTTAGAGGGGACAGGGTACAATGAGCAGTTCTTC.

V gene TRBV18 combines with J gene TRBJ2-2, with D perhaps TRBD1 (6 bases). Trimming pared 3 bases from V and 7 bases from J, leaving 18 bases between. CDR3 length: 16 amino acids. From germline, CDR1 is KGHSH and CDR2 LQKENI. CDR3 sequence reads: CASSPRSQGINGELFF. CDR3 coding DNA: TGTGCCAGCTCACCCCGGTCACAGGGAATAAACGGGGAGCTGTTTTTT.

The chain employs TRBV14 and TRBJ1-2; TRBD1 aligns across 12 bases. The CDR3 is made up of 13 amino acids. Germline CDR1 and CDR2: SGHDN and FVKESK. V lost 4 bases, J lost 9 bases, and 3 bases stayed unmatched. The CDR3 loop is CASSRGTGGSYTF. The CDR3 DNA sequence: TGTGCCAGCAGCCGCGGGACAGGGGGCAGCTACACCTTC. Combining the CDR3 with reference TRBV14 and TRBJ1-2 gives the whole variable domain EAGVTQFPSHSVIEKGQTVTLRCDPISGHDNLYWYRRVMGKEIKFLLHFVKESKQDESGMPNNRFLAERTGGTYSTLKVQPAELEDSGVYFCASSRGTGGSYTFGSGTRLTVV.

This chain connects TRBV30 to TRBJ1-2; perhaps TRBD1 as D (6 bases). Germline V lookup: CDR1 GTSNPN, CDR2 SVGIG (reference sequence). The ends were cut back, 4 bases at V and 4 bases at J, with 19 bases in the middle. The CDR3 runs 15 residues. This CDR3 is CAWMHLVGRGYGYTF. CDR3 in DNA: TGTGCCTGGATGCACCTGGTCGGCAGGGGCTATGGCTACACCTTC.

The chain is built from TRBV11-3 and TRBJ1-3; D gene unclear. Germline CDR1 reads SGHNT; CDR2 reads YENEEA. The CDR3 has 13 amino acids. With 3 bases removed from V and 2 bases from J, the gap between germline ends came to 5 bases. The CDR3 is CASSFSAGNTIYF. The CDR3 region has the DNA TGTGCCAGCAGCTTTTCGGCTGGAAACACCATATATTTT.

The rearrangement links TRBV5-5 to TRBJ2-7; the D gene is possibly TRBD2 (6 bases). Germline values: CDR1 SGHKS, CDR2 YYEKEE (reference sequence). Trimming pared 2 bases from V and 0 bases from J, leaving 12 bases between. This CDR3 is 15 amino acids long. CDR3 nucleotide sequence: TGTGCCAGCAGCTTCACTGGGGGGAACTCCTACGAGCAGTACTTC. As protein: CASSFTGGNSYEQYF.

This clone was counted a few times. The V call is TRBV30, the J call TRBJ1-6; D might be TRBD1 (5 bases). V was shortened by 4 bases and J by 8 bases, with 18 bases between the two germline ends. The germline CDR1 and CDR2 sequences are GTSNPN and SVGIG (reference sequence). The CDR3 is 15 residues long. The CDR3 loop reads CAWNGWGRRDSPLHF. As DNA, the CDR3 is TGTGCCTGGAATGGGTGGGGACGGAGGGATTCACCCCTCCACTTT.

CDR3 amino acids: CASSARLFSYNEQFF. Here the CDR3 DNA reads TGTGCCAGCAGCGCCCGACTATTCTCCTACAATGAGCAGTTCTTC. The chain employs TRBV7-2 and TRBJ2-1, with D possibly TRBD2 on 5 matching bases. CDR3 length equals 15 residues. Germline CDR1 is SGHTA and CDR2 is FQGNSA. V dropped 5 bases and J dropped 0 bases, with 11 bases sitting between them.

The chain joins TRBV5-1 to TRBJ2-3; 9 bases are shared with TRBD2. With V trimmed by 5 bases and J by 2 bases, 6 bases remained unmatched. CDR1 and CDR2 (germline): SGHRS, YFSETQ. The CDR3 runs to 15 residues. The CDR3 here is CASSDPSGNTDTQYF. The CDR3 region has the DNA TGCGCCAGCAGTGACCCTAGCGGGAACACAGATACGCAGTATTTT.